This T cell receptor (beta chain) was retrieved from a study of CD8 T cells in ankylosing spondylitis. MiXCR, applied by TCRdb to the 5' RACE reads, yields one record per CDR3 protein. The sample records some 800,000 distinct CDR3 sequences, 10% to 15% being singletons. Trimming shortened V by 4 bases and J by 0 bases, and 19 bases separated the two germline ends. The CDR3 length is 17 residues. Germline assignment: CDR1 SGHTA and CDR2 FQGNSA. Of note for this clonotype: Its antigen remains unidentified.

Study-wide points: The study identified a TCR beta motif of several highly homologous variants that appeared characteristic of ankylosing spondylitis blood.

This rearrangement joins TRBV7-2 to TRBJ2-7; D tentatively fits TRBD1 or TRBD2 (6 bases each). Sequencing was done on a sample of blood, either unsorted or a sorted T cell fraction (not recorded which). The clonotype comes from a male donor with ankylosing spondylitis. CDR3 nucleotide sequence: TGTGCCAGCAGCTCCCCAGTGGGGGGACACCGCTCCTACGAGCAGTACTTC. This gives the protein CASSSPVGGHRSYEQYF.